These T cell receptor beta chains were read from a single sample in a study of Ad26.COV2.S vaccination and SARS-CoV-2 variants. Assay: immunoSEQ multiplex PCR; the TCRdb copy retains only in-frame clones and omits some. The sample consists of approximately 350,000 clones, 83% of them appearing once. Source: peripheral blood, taken in a trial of Ad26.COV2.S vaccine versus placebo. Receptor source: a person aged 18-65 years who received the Ad26.COV2.S COVID-19 vaccine or a placebo. CDR3s include the opening cysteine and the closing phenylalanine or tryptophan. D genes are given only for firm matches. Some rows have no size entry. The others give once, few or many, or a class for an expanded clone.

v_gene: TRBV10-3; j_gene: TRBJ2-5; d_gene: .; abundance: once; CDR3nt: TGTGCCATCAGTGAGGGGCTCGAGACCCAGTACTTC; CDR3aa: CAISEGLETQYF
v_gene: TRBV19; j_gene: TRBJ1-2; d_gene: .; abundance: .; CDR3nt: TGTGCCAGTAGTATGAAGGTAAGGCAGTCGCTTAACTATGGCTACACCTTC; CDR3aa: CASSMKVRQSLNYGYTF
v_gene: TRBV7-6; j_gene: TRBJ1-1; d_gene: .; abundance: .; CDR3nt: TGTGCCAGCAGCTTAGCAATTCAGGGGAACACTGAAGCTTTCTTT; CDR3aa: CASSLAIQGNTEAFF
v_gene: TRBV27; j_gene: TRBJ2-7; d_gene: TRBD2; abundance: .; CDR3nt: TGTGCCAGCAGTTTTGGCGGGGGACCCTACGAGCAGTACTTC; CDR3aa: CASSFGGGPYEQYF
v_gene: TRBV14; j_gene: TRBJ2-7; d_gene: .; abundance: .; CDR3nt: TGTGCCAGCAGCCGGTTAGGGAGAAGCTACGAGCAGTACTTC; CDR3aa: CASSRLGRSYEQYF
v_gene: TRBV27; j_gene: TRBJ2-7; d_gene: .; abundance: .; CDR3nt: TGTGCCAGCAGTACGTATCGGGGGCCGGGCGAGCAGTACTTC; CDR3aa: CASSTYRGPGEQYF
v_gene: TRBV6-2/TRBV6-3; j_gene: TRBJ2-1; d_gene: .; abundance: .; CDR3nt: TGTGCCAGCAGCCGACAGGACAATGAGCAGTTCTTC; CDR3aa: CASSRQDNEQFF
v_gene: TRBV24-1; j_gene: TRBJ2-3; d_gene: .; abundance: .; CDR3nt: TGTGCCACCAGTGATTTGGACTCCGGGACAGATACGCAGTATTTT; CDR3aa: CATSDLDSGTDTQYF
v_gene: TRBV9; j_gene: TRBJ1-2; d_gene: TRBD1; abundance: .; CDR3nt: TGTGCCAGCAGCTCACCCCCGGGACAGGGGTTAAAAGGCTATGGCTACACCTTC; CDR3aa: CASSSPPGQGLKGYGYTF
v_gene: TRBV6-2/TRBV6-3; j_gene: TRBJ1-1; d_gene: .; abundance: .; CDR3nt: TGTGCCAGCAGTTCTATCCGGGCCTCATCGGGGGATATGAACACTGAAGCTTTCTTT; CDR3aa: CASSSIRASSGDMNTEAFF
v_gene: TRBV11-2; j_gene: TRBJ1-5; d_gene: .; abundance: .; CDR3nt: TGTGCCAGCAGCCTAGTCAGGGGACCAAGCAATCAGCCCCAGCATTTT; CDR3aa: CASSLVRGPSNQPQHF
v_gene: TRBV4-1; j_gene: TRBJ1-4; d_gene: .; abundance: .; CDR3nt: TGCGCCAGCAGCCAAGATCAGGAAGGGAAACTGTTTTTT; CDR3aa: CASSQDQEGKLFF
v_gene: TRBV6-6; j_gene: TRBJ2-7; d_gene: TRBD1; abundance: .; CDR3nt: TGTGCCAGCAGTTCTCGGACAGGGGGATCCTACGAGCAGTACTTC; CDR3aa: CASSSRTGGSYEQYF
v_gene: TRBV5-1; j_gene: TRBJ1-2; d_gene: .; abundance: few; CDR3nt: TGCGCCAGCAGCTTGGGCGATCCTACTTTAGGCTACACCTTC; CDR3aa: CASSLGDPTLGYTF
v_gene: TRBV5-6; j_gene: TRBJ1-1; d_gene: .; abundance: once; CDR3nt: TGTGCCAGCAGCGCGGGGTTAAGCGCTGAAGCTTTCTTT; CDR3aa: CASSAGLSAEAFF
v_gene: TRBV11-2; j_gene: TRBJ2-1; d_gene: .; abundance: .; CDR3nt: TGTGCCAGCAGTTGGCCGGGTGAGCAGTTCTTC; CDR3aa: CASSWPGEQFF
v_gene: TRBV2; j_gene: TRBJ2-5; d_gene: TRBD2; abundance: .; CDR3nt: TGTGCCATCCGACTAGCGGGGCCAGAGACCCAGTACTTC; CDR3aa: CAIRLAGPETQYF
v_gene: TRBV9; j_gene: TRBJ2-5; d_gene: .; abundance: .; CDR3nt: TGTGCCAGCAGCGGCCCCCTGGGACGGCGCGGAGAGACCCAGTACTTC; CDR3aa: CASSGPLGRRGETQYF
v_gene: TRBV4-1; j_gene: TRBJ1-1; d_gene: .; abundance: .; CDR3nt: TGCGCCAGCAGCCTCGGCCGGGAGGGGAGGACTGAAGCTTTCTTT; CDR3aa: CASSLGREGRTEAFF
v_gene: TRBV4-3; j_gene: TRBJ2-3; d_gene: TRBD2; abundance: .; CDR3nt: TGCGCCAGCAGCCAATCCCCGGGACTAGCGGGGGACTACGTGGGTACGCAGTATTTT; CDR3aa: CASSQSPGLAGDYVGTQYF
v_gene: TRBV27; j_gene: TRBJ2-6; d_gene: .; abundance: .; CDR3nt: TGTGCCAGCATGGTAGTCTCTGGGGCCAACGTCCTGACTTTC; CDR3aa: CASMVVSGANVLTF
v_gene: TRBV6-5; j_gene: TRBJ1-2; d_gene: TRBD1; abundance: once; CDR3nt: TGTGCCAGCAGTCGGGACAGAAACTATGGCTACACCTTC; CDR3aa: CASSRDRNYGYTF
v_gene: TRBV10-2; j_gene: TRBJ1-1; d_gene: .; abundance: .; CDR3nt: TGCGCCAGCATAAAAGGACGGCAGAACACTGAAGCTTTCTTT; CDR3aa: CASIKGRQNTEAFF
v_gene: TRBV19; j_gene: TRBJ1-3; d_gene: .; abundance: once; CDR3nt: TGTGCCAGTAGTATAGCCCGCCTGAGCAGGGTCTCTGGAAACACCATATATTTT; CDR3aa: CASSIARLSRVSGNTIYF
v_gene: TRBV27; j_gene: TRBJ2-2; d_gene: .; abundance: .; CDR3nt: TGTGCCAGCGCTAGGGACGGCGGGGAGCTGTTTTTT; CDR3aa: CASARDGGELFF
v_gene: TRBV4-1; j_gene: TRBJ2-7; d_gene: .; abundance: once; CDR3nt: TGCGCCAGCAGCCCGGAGCTTGGGGGCGAGCAGTACTTC; CDR3aa: CASSPELGGEQYF
v_gene: TRBV9; j_gene: TRBJ1-2; d_gene: .; abundance: .; CDR3nt: TGTGCCAGCAGCCCGACTGGGAGGGTGCAGGGGCATGGCTACACCTTC; CDR3aa: CASSPTGRVQGHGYTF
v_gene: TRBV7-9; j_gene: TRBJ1-4; d_gene: .; abundance: .; CDR3nt: TGTGCCAGCAGCTTAGGTTTATACGGAAAACTGTTTTTT; CDR3aa: CASSLGLYGKLFF
v_gene: TRBV30; j_gene: TRBJ2-3; d_gene: .; abundance: .; CDR3nt: TGTGCCTGGAGTCAAAAAACTAGCACAGATACGCAGTATTTT; CDR3aa: CAWSQKTSTDTQYF
v_gene: TRBV5-4; j_gene: TRBJ1-3; d_gene: .; abundance: .; CDR3nt: TGTGCCAGCAGCGTAGACGCCGGCTCTGGAAACACCATATATTTT; CDR3aa: CASSVDAGSGNTIYF
v_gene: TRBV5-1; j_gene: TRBJ2-7; d_gene: .; abundance: .; CDR3nt: TGCGCCAGCAGCCGTCGGGGTCTAACCTACGAGCAGTACTTC; CDR3aa: CASSRRGLTYEQYF
v_gene: TRBV7-9; j_gene: TRBJ2-6; d_gene: .; abundance: .; CDR3nt: TGTGCCAGCAGCTTAATCCGAGTGGGGGCCAACGTCCTGACTTTC; CDR3aa: CASSLIRVGANVLTF
v_gene: TRBV12-5; j_gene: TRBJ2-2; d_gene: TRBD2; abundance: .; CDR3nt: TGTGCTAGTGGCCTATCTATGCTAGCGGGAGCGTGGGAGCTGTTTTTT; CDR3aa: CASGLSMLAGAWELFF
v_gene: TRBV5-6; j_gene: TRBJ2-5; d_gene: .; abundance: .; CDR3nt: TGTGCCAGCAGCTTTGGGGAGACCCAGTACTTC; CDR3aa: CASSFGETQYF
v_gene: TRBV5-6; j_gene: TRBJ2-1; d_gene: .; abundance: .; CDR3nt: TGTGCCAGCAGCTTTAGAGCCAGGGACAATGAGCAGTTCTTC; CDR3aa: CASSFRARDNEQFF
v_gene: TRBV6-5; j_gene: TRBJ1-1; d_gene: TRBD1; abundance: .; CDR3nt: TGTGCCAGCAGTAGGACAGGGTCGGGGAACACTGAAGCTTTCTTT; CDR3aa: CASSRTGSGNTEAFF
v_gene: TRBV27; j_gene: TRBJ2-3; d_gene: TRBD2; abundance: .; CDR3nt: TGTGCCAGCAGTGGGGGGGGACGAAGAAATACGCAGTATTTT; CDR3aa: CASSGGGRRNTQYF
v_gene: TRBV5-1; j_gene: TRBJ2-1; d_gene: .; abundance: .; CDR3nt: TGCGCCAGCAGCCCCACAGTGGCCGGGATCAATGAGCAGTTCTTC; CDR3aa: CASSPTVAGINEQFF
v_gene: TRBV27; j_gene: TRBJ2-7; d_gene: .; abundance: .; CDR3nt: TGTGCCAGCAGTTTTGAGGCGGGTCCCTACGAGCAGTACTTC; CDR3aa: CASSFEAGPYEQYF
v_gene: TRBV5-5; j_gene: TRBJ1-2; d_gene: .; abundance: .; CDR3nt: TGTGCCAGCAGCTTCGACAACAACTATGGCTACACCTTC; CDR3aa: CASSFDNNYGYTF
v_gene: TRBV7-3; j_gene: TRBJ2-5; d_gene: .; abundance: .; CDR3nt: TGTGCCAGCAGCTTAACAAACAAGGGGACCCAGTACTTC; CDR3aa: CASSLTNKGTQYF
v_gene: TRBV20-1; j_gene: TRBJ1-1; d_gene: .; abundance: once; CDR3nt: TGCAGTGCTAGTGGTTGGCGGGGGAGCACTGAAGCTTTCTTT; CDR3aa: CSASGWRGSTEAFF
v_gene: TRBV7-9; j_gene: TRBJ2-1; d_gene: .; abundance: .; CDR3nt: TGTGCCAGCAGCTTAGGGCTTAATGAGCAGTTCTTC; CDR3aa: CASSLGLNEQFF
v_gene: TRBV9; j_gene: TRBJ2-5; d_gene: .; abundance: .; CDR3nt: TGTGCCAGCAGCGTAGGAGTTTGGGAGACCCAGTACTTC; CDR3aa: CASSVGVWETQYF
v_gene: TRBV4-2; j_gene: TRBJ2-7; d_gene: .; abundance: .; CDR3nt: TGTGCCAGCAGCCAAGCCCTCGCCCCGCTTGTGCAGTACTTC; CDR3aa: CASSQALAPLVQYF
v_gene: TRBV13; j_gene: TRBJ2-1; d_gene: .; abundance: .; CDR3nt: TGTGCCAGCAGCTATATAAGGGGCGGGGATGAGCAGTTCTTC; CDR3aa: CASSYIRGGDEQFF
v_gene: TRBV6-5; j_gene: TRBJ2-1; d_gene: .; abundance: .; CDR3nt: TGTGCCAGCACGCCGGACAGTTACAATGAGCAGTTCTTC; CDR3aa: CASTPDSYNEQFF
v_gene: TRBV4-1; j_gene: TRBJ2-3; d_gene: TRBD1; abundance: .; CDR3nt: TGCGCCAGCAGCCCACAGGGGTTTGGCACAGATACGCAGTATTTT; CDR3aa: CASSPQGFGTDTQYF
v_gene: TRBV2; j_gene: TRBJ1-2; d_gene: .; abundance: .; CDR3nt: TGTGCCAGCAACAAAGGGTCGGGAGGCTACACCTTC; CDR3aa: CASNKGSGGYTF
v_gene: TRBV19; j_gene: TRBJ2-1; d_gene: .; abundance: .; CDR3nt: TGTGCCACCCTCCCAAACAATGAGCAGTTCTTC; CDR3aa: CATLPNNEQFF
v_gene: TRBV11-2; j_gene: TRBJ1-3; d_gene: .; abundance: once; CDR3nt: TGTGCCAGCAGAGTTCCGGGGAGCTCTGGAAACACCATATATTTT; CDR3aa: CASRVPGSSGNTIYF
v_gene: TRBV5-1; j_gene: TRBJ1-4; d_gene: .; abundance: .; CDR3nt: TGCGCCAGCAATTCGGGGGGCGGTAATGAAAAACTGTTTTTT; CDR3aa: CASNSGGGNEKLFF